In this sample, the clone carrying this TCR beta chain turned up many times. Its antigen is unidentified. The data stem from a study of glioma-infiltrating T cells. Study-wide results and caveats: Above-expected tissue-blood divergence occurred in all gliomas, most in low-grade ones. CDR3 overlap between tissue and blood was very small.

The iRepertoire nested amplicon-rescue multiplex PCR amplified TCR alpha and beta CDR3s from RNA. Input was roughly 95-400 ng of tissue mRNA or PBMC total RNA. TCRdb ran MiXCR on the multiplex PCR reads and lists one entry per CDR3 protein. The sample has some 130,000 distinct CDR3 sequences; under 30% are singletons. The TCR sequence derives from a human donor with low-grade glioma or glioblastoma, undergoing nonglioma brain surgery, or in good health (not recorded which). Sequencing was carried out using glioma tissue, nonneoplastic brain tissue, or PBMCs (not recorded which).

CDR3 region: CASSLGGEGYTF. CDR3 nucleotides: TGTGCCAGCAGCTTAGGGGGCGAGGGCTACACCTTC. The rearrangement joins TRBV7-9 to TRBJ1-2; perhaps TRBD1 as D (5 bases). Trimming stripped 1 base from V and 8 bases from J, with 8 bases between. Germline CDR1 reads SEHNR; CDR2 reads FQNEAQ (reference sequence). CDR3 length: 12 residues.